This T cell receptor beta chain was recovered during a study of T cells after somatic rescue of genetic block. V trimming: 4 bases; J trimming: 3 bases; junction bases outside the gene matches: 5. Germline V CDR1 and CDR2: SGHRS, YFSETQ. The CDR3 runs to 14 residues. Repertoires were generated with immunoSEQ multiplex PCR, while TCRdb's copy carries only in-frame clones and drops some. The table records about 63,000 clones, about 91% of them present only once. Sequenced input: peripheral blood mononuclear cells (PBMCs). This TCR derives from a man aged 35 to 55. The chain couples TRBV5-1 to TRBJ1-2; 8 nucleotides align to TRBD1. The CDR3 DNA is TGCGCCAGCAGCCCGGACAGGGCGGACTATGGCTACACCTTC. It translates to CASSPDRADYGYTF. The full variable domain, in which reference TRBV5-1 and TRBJ1-2 provide the parts outside the CDR3, is KAGVTQTPRYLIKTRGQQVTLSCSPISGHRSVSWYQQTPGQGLQFLFEYFSETQRNKGNFPGRFSGRQFSNSRSEMNVSTLELGDSALYLCASSPDRADYGYTFGSGTRLTVV.